This paragraph reports one TCR beta chain. The record originates from a study of cytomegalovirus exposure and HLA in healthy donors. PCR used 60 Vbeta primers and 13 Jbeta primers. Repertoires were generated with immunoSEQ multiplex PCR, while TCRdb's copy carries only in-frame clones and drops some. This sample has some 190,000 clones, with 65% to 85% found just once. This clonotype was sampled from a girl between 10 and 17 years old in good health and CMV-seropositive. The sample was PBMCs.

CDR3 amino acids: CASSLNTGSETQYF. CDR3 DNA sequence: TGTGCCAGCAGCCTTAATACAGGGTCAGAGACCCAGTACTTC. The genes are TRBV9 and TRBJ2-5, with D perhaps matching TRBD1 (6 bases). CDR1 is SGDLS, CDR2 YYNGEE, per germline. Deletions cut 4 bases from V and 4 bases from J, with 14 bases between. The CDR3 has 14 residues.